Listed here is a single TCR beta chain. The CDR3 is 15 residues long. V shed 3 bases and J shed 3 bases, with 12 bases lying between them. Germline V gene sequence: CDR1 SEHNR, CDR2 FQNEAQ (reference sequence). This sample is drawn from a study of blood T cell repertoires in COVID-19. Overall study context: The study drew acute and convalescent COVID-19 samples from the United States, Italy and Spain.

The protocol was immunoSEQ multiplex PCR, while the TCRdb copy is restricted to in-frame clones and leaves out a portion. The sample carries around 300,000 clones, more than 80% recorded once. The sequence was obtained from a woman younger than 35 who had recovered from COVID-19. The chain links TRBV7-9 to TRBJ1-5, with D perhaps matching TRBD1 (5 bases). Sequenced sample: PBMCs or T cells enriched from blood (not recorded which). The chain's CDR3 is CASSFGGAVNQPQHF. In DNA form, the CDR3 reads TGTGCCAGCAGCTTCGGCGGGGCAGTCAATCAGCCCCAGCATTTT.